These 5 T cell receptor beta chains were all obtained from the same sample, sequenced in a study of brain T cells in children with intractable seizures. Data came from immunoSEQ multiplex PCR; TCRdb stores just in-frame clones and leaves some out. Among 55,000 to 80,000 clones listed, about 96% were seen once. The input for sequencing was peripheral blood, taken at surgery. The receptors stem from a boy under three years old with focal cortical dysplasia and intractable seizures.

The chain joins TRBV6-1 to TRBJ2-1; 10 nucleotides match TRBD2. The length of the CDR3 is 16 residues. Germline CDR1 MNHNS, CDR2 SASEGT. The junction had 6 bases not matched to a gene; V was cut back by 5 bases and J by 2 bases. The DNA of the CDR3 is TGTGCCAGCAGTAAAGAGCGGGGGGGACCCTACAATGAGCAGTTCTTC. It yields the protein CASSKERGGPYNEQFF.

J is TRBJ2-6 and V is TRBV19, with 9 bases identical to TRBD2. Germline V gene lookup returns CDR1 LNHDA and CDR2 SQIVND (reference sequence). V trimming: 3 bases; J trimming: 2 bases; junction bases outside the gene matches: 2. The CDR3 sequence is 16 residues long. The CDR3 DNA reads as TGTGCCAGTAGTATTAGCGGGGGCCCTGGGGCCAACGTCCTGACTTTC. It codes for CASSISGGPGANVLTF.

This sequence joins TRBV7-2 and TRBJ2-5, with D perhaps matching TRBD1 (6 bases). Looked up from germline, CDR1 is SGHTA and CDR2 is FQGNSA. With 7 bases removed from V and 5 bases from J, the gap between germline ends came to 14 bases. This CDR3 is 13 amino acids long. CDR3 residues: CASKKGGEETQYF. Here the CDR3 DNA reads TGTGCCAGCAAGAAAGGGGGAGAGGAGACCCAGTACTTC.

The rearrangement joins TRBV19 to TRBJ2-4; TRBD1 agrees at 9 bases. J was trimmed by 0 bases and V by 2 bases; bases with no gene match: 11. The germline gives CDR1 LNHDA, CDR2 SQIVND (reference sequence). This CDR3 has 19 residues. The CDR3 region is CASSIRSDRGPLAKNIQYF. CDR3 bases: TGTGCCAGTAGTATACGTTCGGACAGGGGACCTTTAGCCAAAAACATTCAGTACTTC. Full variable domain (remainder filled in from reference TRBV19 and TRBJ2-4): DGGITQSPKYLFRKEGQNVTLSCEQNLNHDAMYWYRQDPGQGLRLIYYSQIVNDFQKGDIAEGYSVSREKKESFPLTVTSAQKNPTAFYLCASSIRSDRGPLAKNIQYFGAGTRLSVL.

The rearrangement links TRBV6-5 to TRBJ1-1, with D possibly matching TRBD1 (5 bases). Germline V gene data show CDR1 as MNHEY and CDR2 as SVGAGI. V lost 6 bases and J 5 bases, leaving 19 bases between the germline ends. The CDR3 consists of 15 residues. The DNA for the CDR3 is TGTGCCAGCAGACCTCCCGGCCGACAGAGGACTGAAGCTTTCTTT. It is translated as CASRPPGRQRTEAFF.